One sample yielded the 15 T cell receptor beta chains listed below, sequenced in a study of cytomegalovirus exposure and HLA in healthy donors. Use of 60 Vbeta and 13 Jbeta primers characterized the PCR. This table comes from immunoSEQ multiplex PCR, and its TCRdb copy is limited to in-frame clones, with some not included. Of fewer than 150,000 clones in the sample, around 77% are singletons; the top ten hold roughly 1.2%. Sequences were obtained from PBMCs. The receptors were sampled from a man aged 45 to 65 in good health and CMV-seronegative.

The rearrangement joins TRBV6-1 to TRBJ1-2, with 7 bases lining up with TRBD1. The CDR3 runs 13 residues. Germline CDR1 is MNHNS and CDR2 is SASEGT. J lost 7 bases, V lost 2 bases, and 4 bases had no gene match. The CDR3 coding sequence is TGTGCCAGCAGTGAAAAGGGGGCGCTTGGCTACACCTTC. Protein product: CASSEKGALGYTF.

CDR3 coding DNA: TGTGCCACGAAGACAGGGAGCTACGAGCAGTACTTC. This sequence encodes CATKTGSYEQYF. The chain couples TRBV28 to TRBJ2-7; 7 nucleotides align to TRBD1. With 10 bases clipped from V and 3 bases from J, the junction kept 6 bases outside the gene matches. Germline lookup yields CDR1 MDHEN and CDR2 SYDVKM. This CDR3 has 12 residues.

This clone has just a few counts. The J gene is TRBJ2-3, the V gene TRBV5-1; 8 positions agree with TRBD1. V was pared by 0 bases and J by 7 bases, with 13 bases of the junction left unmatched. This CDR3 contains 17 residues. The germline gives CDR1 SGHRS, CDR2 YFSETQ. CDR3 loop: CASSLGSPGQATNTQYF. CDR3 coding DNA: TGCGCCAGCAGCTTGGGGTCACCGGGACAGGCCACGAATACGCAGTATTTT.

V gene TRBV18 combines with J gene TRBJ1-1; D call uncertain. The CDR3 loop spans 14 amino acids. Germline CDR1 reads KGHSH; CDR2 reads LQKENI. V was trimmed by 0 bases and J by 3 bases, leaving 8 bases between them. The CDR3 sequence: CASSPPSDYTEAFF. The CDR3 DNA reads as TGTGCCAGCTCACCACCGAGTGATTACACTGAAGCTTTCTTT.

The chain links TRBV11-2 to TRBJ2-3, with TRBD2 matching 8 bases. V lost 4 bases and J lost 0; bases outside the gene matches: 6. The germline CDR1 and CDR2 sequences are SGHAT and FQNNGV. CDR3 length: 16 residues. This CDR3 reads CASSSPGGESTDTQYF. The CDR3 DNA follows: TGTGCCAGCAGCTCCCCGGGGGGGGAAAGCACAGATACGCAGTATTTT.

This rearrangement joins TRBV5-1 to TRBJ1-3; no clear D. The germline V and J ends were trimmed by 4 bases and 3 bases, with 11 bases remaining between them. The germline V gene has CDR1 SGHRS and CDR2 YFSETQ. CDR3 length equals 14 residues. In nucleotides, the CDR3 is TGCGCCAGCAGCGTGGACCAGATTGGAAACACCATATATTTT. Translating gives CASSVDQIGNTIYF.

The V gene is TRBV6-1, the J gene TRBJ2-1, with a tentative D call TRBD1 (5 bases). The germline CDR1 and CDR2 sequences are MNHNS and SASEGT. Trimming stripped 1 base from V and 0 bases from J, with 16 bases between. This CDR3 spans 18 amino acids. This CDR3 reads CASSEEGVILSSYNEQFF. The CDR3 coding sequence is TGTGCCAGCAGTGAAGAAGGGGTCATCCTTAGCTCCTACAATGAGCAGTTCTTC.

V gene TRBV28 combines with J gene TRBJ1-5; 8 nucleotides align to TRBD1. V was clipped by 5 bases and J by 3 bases; unmatched bases: 6. Germline CDR1 is MDHEN and CDR2 is SYDVKM. This CDR3 region has 15 residues. In DNA, the CDR3 is TGTGCCAGCAGTGAACCGACAGGGGTCAATCAGCCCCAGCATTTT. This translates into CASSEPTGVNQPQHF. Based on the CDR3 plus reference TRBV28 and TRBJ1-5, the full variable domain is DVKVTQSSRYLVKRTGEKVFLECVQDMDHENMFWYRQDPGLGLRLIYFSYDVKMKEKGDIPEGYSVSREKKERFSLILESASTNQTSMYLCASSEPTGVNQPQHFGDGTRLSIL.

V and J are TRBV2 and TRBJ2-4, with 10 bases fitting TRBD1. Germline V CDR1 and CDR2: SNHLY, FYNNEI. The CDR3 totals 16 residues. V dropped 6 bases and J dropped 5; count of bases not matched to a gene: 10. The CDR3 reads CASSRGQGVEENIQYF. Written as DNA, the CDR3 is TGTGCCAGCAGCCGTGGACAGGGGGTCGAGGAAAACATTCAGTACTTC.

This clone turned up a few times. The chain carries TRBV6-5 and TRBJ1-5; TRBD1 matches at 7 bases. V shed 5 bases and J 6 bases; nucleotides not matched to a gene: 7. Looked up from germline, CDR1 is MNHEY and CDR2 is SVGAGI. The CDR3 sequence is 14 residues long. CDR3 in amino acids: CASSKSGGGQPQHF. The DNA of the CDR3 is TGTGCCAGCAGTAAATCAGGGGGTGGTCAGCCCCAGCATTTT.

The V and J genes are TRBV11-2 and TRBJ1-4; no firm D call. Germline V gene data show CDR1 as SGHAT and CDR2 as FQNNGV. The V end was cut by 1 base, the J end by 5 bases, with 17 bases between. The CDR3 spans 17 residues. CDR3 bases: TGTGCCAGCAGCTTAGCCCCTCGAGAGGGCCCCAATGAAAAACTGTTTTTT. Its protein product is CASSLAPREGPNEKLFF.

The chain is built from TRBV11-1 and TRBJ2-7; 9 positions agree with TRBD2. The CDR3 contains 17 residues. J lost 7 bases, V lost 4 bases, and 17 bases had no gene match. Germline V CDR1 and CDR2: SGHAT, FQDESV (reference sequence). The CDR3 DNA reads TGTGCCAGCAGCTCGCCTGGGCTAGCGGGGAATAAGGGTGAGCAGTACTTC. Protein sequence: CASSSPGLAGNKGEQYF.

The V and J genes are TRBV28 and TRBJ1-4; D is possibly TRBD1 (6 bases). CDR1 is MDHEN, CDR2 SYDVKM, per germline. V was pared by 10 bases and J by 0 bases, with 15 bases between. This CDR3 is 15 amino acids long. The CDR3 bases are TGTGCCACCCAACAGGGAGGGGCAACTAATGAAAAACTGTTTTTT. Amino acids: CATQQGGATNEKLFF.

This clone occurred once. V gene TRBV28 combines with J gene TRBJ2-7, with TRBD1 as a possible D gene (6 bases). In germline, CDR1 is MDHEN, CDR2 SYDVKM. V was pared by 2 bases and J by 6 bases, with 11 bases between. This CDR3 contains 13 residues. The CDR3, as DNA: TGTGCCAGCAGTTTAACACAGGGCGTCGAGCAGTACTTC. It encodes CASSLTQGVEQYF.

V is TRBV25-1 and J is TRBJ2-1; D is perhaps TRBD1 (5 bases). The CDR3 runs to 12 residues. Trimming took 6 bases from V and 3 from J, leaving 6 bases between them. CDR1 is MGHDK and CDR2 is SYGVNS in the germline V gene. CDR3 in amino acids: CASSDSYNEQFF. The CDR3 DNA sequence: TGTGCCAGCAGCGACAGCTACAATGAGCAGTTCTTC.